The T cell receptor beta chain under discussion was sequenced for a study of radiotherapy plus CTLA-4 blockade in lung cancer. The protocol was immunoSEQ multiplex PCR, while the TCRdb copy is restricted to in-frame clones and leaves out a portion. The sample yields about 14,000 clones, around 87% seen once. With 6 bases clipped from V and 4 bases from J, the junction kept 8 bases outside the gene matches. Germline values: CDR1 LNHDA, CDR2 SQIVND (reference sequence). This CDR3 has 14 amino acids. V usage is TRBV19 and J usage is TRBJ1-1; 7 positions match TRBD1. This TCR was sampled from a human donor with non-small cell lung cancer that progressed on radiotherapy plus ipilimumab. Some clones in this sample may be carry-over from other donors' samples. Source: peripheral blood, taken from a patient treated with radiotherapy plus ipilimumab. For the CDR3, the DNA is TGTGCCAGTAGGACCAAGGGGGCGCCCACTGAAGCTTTCTTT. Its protein product is CASRTKGAPTEAFF.